The rows below give T cell receptor beta chains drawn from one sample of a study of cytomegalovirus exposure and HLA in healthy donors. Data came from immunoSEQ multiplex PCR; TCRdb stores just in-frame clones and leaves some out. Found here are about 140,000 clones, 76% of them singletons; the top ten hold around 1.9%. Sequenced: PBMCs. These TCRs come from a man aged 40-49 years in good health and CMV-seronegative. Each CDR3 is given with its conserved first and last residue. Fields, in order: D gene, J gene, clone size, V gene, CDR3 DNA, CDR3 protein. D genes are given only for firm matches. Clone size is stated in some rows and not others, as once, few, many or a class when expanded.

TRBD1,TRBJ2-6,-,TRBV27,TGTGCCAGCAGTTCGGGACAGGGGCTTTCTGGGGCCAACGTCCTGACTTTC,CASSSGQGLSGANVLTF
-,TRBJ1-2,-,TRBV6-1,TGTGCCAGCAGTCTCGGACAGCCCTATGGCTACACCTTC,CASSLGQPYGYTF
-,TRBJ2-3,-,TRBV4-2,TGTGCCAGCAGCCCAGGACACGGGCGGGATACGCAGTATTTT,CASSPGHGRDTQYF
-,TRBJ2-2,-,TRBV7-3,TGTGCCAGCAGCGGAGTAAACACCGGGGAGCTGTTTTTT,CASSGVNTGELFF
TRBD1,TRBJ1-2,once,TRBV29-1,TGCAGCGAAGCGGACAGGGGCGACTATGGCTACACCTTC,CSEADRGDYGYTF
TRBD2,TRBJ2-1,-,TRBV7-6,TGTGCCAGCAGCCGAGGGACTAGCGGGGTGTACAATGAGCAGTTCTTC,CASSRGTSGVYNEQFF
-,TRBJ1-1,-,TRBV20-1,TGCAGTGGTGCGGGGACTGAAGCTTTCTTT,CSGAGTEAFF
TRBD2,TRBJ2-7,-,TRBV7-9,TGTGCCAGCAGCACGTTAGCGGGAGGTCCGGTCGAGCAGTACTTC,CASSTLAGGPVEQYF
-,TRBJ2-3,-,TRBV2,TGTGCCACCCGGGACAAGCGGACTAGCACAGATACGCAGTATTTT,CATRDKRTSTDTQYF
TRBD1,TRBJ2-7,-,TRBV13,TGTGCCAGCAGCGAAAGACAGGGTGGACTCTACGAGCAGTACTTC,CASSERQGGLYEQYF
-,TRBJ2-1,-,TRBV18,TGTGCCAGCTCACATCATCGGAACTCAGGCTCCTACAATGAGCAGTTCTTC,CASSHHRNSGSYNEQFF
-,TRBJ1-4,-,TRBV18,TGTGCCAGCTCACCTCCAGGTGCAACTAATGAAAAACTGTTTTTT,CASSPPGATNEKLFF
-,TRBJ2-2,-,TRBV2,TGTGCCAGCGGGCAGGGGGGCACCGGGGAGCTGTTTTTT,CASGQGGTGELFF
TRBD2,TRBJ2-1,once,TRBV6-5,TGTGCCAGCAGTTACCTAGCGGGAGGGGATGAGCAGTTCTTC,CASSYLAGGDEQFF
-,TRBJ2-2,-,TRBV19,TGTGCCAGTAGATCTCAGGGGTCCAACACCGGGGAGCTGTTTTTT,CASRSQGSNTGELFF
-,TRBJ2-5,-,TRBV27,TGTGCCAGCAGTCGGACAGTAGCGTACCAAGAGACCCAGTACTTC,CASSRTVAYQETQYF
-,TRBJ2-1,-,TRBV6-6,TGTGCCAGCAGCTCGGACTTAGCGGCCCGCCATGAGCAGTTCTTC,CASSSDLAARHEQFF
TRBD1,TRBJ2-2,-,TRBV13,TGTGCCAGCAGCGTCGGGACAGGGGGCGAAGGCGGGGAGCTGTTTTTT,CASSVGTGGEGGELFF
-,TRBJ2-3,-,TRBV10-3,TGTGCCATCAGTGAGTCTATTGCGTCCCCCCGGACAGATACGCAGTATTTT,CAISESIASPRTDTQYF
-,TRBJ1-2,-,TRBV30,TGTGCCTGGACCCCCGGAGGTGTCTTGGGCTACACCTTC,CAWTPGGVLGYTF
TRBD2,TRBJ2-7,-,TRBV28,TGTGCCAGCAGTTTACTAGCGGGAGGTGTATTCTACGAGCAGTACTTC,CASSLLAGGVFYEQYF
TRBD2,TRBJ2-3,-,TRBV19,TGTGCCAGTAGTGGGCCGAGGACTAGCGGCACAGATACGCAGTATTTT,CASSGPRTSGTDTQYF
TRBD1,TRBJ2-7,-,TRBV6-5,TGTGCCAGCAGACCCGTGGACAGGGGGATCGTGCAGTACTTC,CASRPVDRGIVQYF
-,TRBJ2-7,once,TRBV1,TGCACCAGCAGCCGATCAGACAGGGCCCGGGATCCCTACGAGCAGTACTTC,CTSSRSDRARDPYEQYF
TRBD1,TRBJ1-2,-,TRBV19,TGTGCCAGTAGTATAGATTCCCGACAGGGTTCGGGCTATGGCTACACCTTC,CASSIDSRQGSGYGYTF
-,TRBJ2-1,-,TRBV6-5,TGTGCCAGCAGTTACTCGGGAGACAAACCCTACAATGAGCAGTTCTTC,CASSYSGDKPYNEQFF
TRBD1,TRBJ1-2,once,TRBV30,TGTGCCTGGAGTCTCGGGCAGGGGGCCTATGGCTACACCTTC,CAWSLGQGAYGYTF
-,TRBJ2-7,once,TRBV28,TGTGCCAGCAGTTGGGCAGGCGCCTACGAGCAGTACTTC,CASSWAGAYEQYF
-,TRBJ2-7,-,TRBV7-9,TGTGCCAGCAGCTCCCCTGGTAGCTCCTACGAGCAGTACTTC,CASSSPGSSYEQYF
-,TRBJ1-5,-,TRBV6-1,TGTGCCAGCAGTGAAGCCTCCAGGGCCCTCAATCAGCCCCAGCATTTT,CASSEASRALNQPQHF
TRBD1,TRBJ1-1,-,TRBV18,TGTGCCAGCTCACCTCCGACAGGGTACACTGAAGCTTTCTTT,CASSPPTGYTEAFF
-,TRBJ2-5,-,TRBV7-2,TGTGCCAGCAGCCCCACACGGAGGGGAGAGACCCAGTACTTC,CASSPTRRGETQYF
-,TRBJ2-7,-,TRBV9,TGTGCCAGCAGCGTAGAGACAGGAACCTCCTACGAGCAGTACTTC,CASSVETGTSYEQYF
-,TRBJ2-2,-,TRBV19,TGTGCCAGTAGTCAGGGTTTGGAGGGCGGGGAGCTGTTTTTT,CASSQGLEGGELFF
-,TRBJ1-3,-,TRBV28,TGTGCCAGCAGTTTCCGGGGATTGGCAGGAAACACCATATATTTT,CASSFRGLAGNTIYF
TRBD1,TRBJ2-5,-,TRBV28,TGTGCCAGCAGTTTCGGTCAGACAGGGGCTCGAGAGACCCAGTACTTC,CASSFGQTGARETQYF
-,TRBJ2-7,-,TRBV15,TGTGCCACCAGCGAAGACTGGAATTCCTACGAGCAGTACTTC,CATSEDWNSYEQYF
-,TRBJ2-7,-,TRBV15,TGTGCCACCAGCAGAGATAACCAGGGCTTCCGTAACTACGAGCAGTACTTC,CATSRDNQGFRNYEQYF
TRBD1,TRBJ1-1,-,TRBV4-1,TGCGCCAGCAGCCAAGAGGGGACAGTGAACACTGAAGCTTTCTTT,CASSQEGTVNTEAFF
-,TRBJ1-4,-,TRBV5-1,TGCGCCAGCAGCTTAGAGCCTCAGTACGGGACAACAACTAATGAAAAACTGTTTTTT,CASSLEPQYGTTTNEKLFF
-,TRBJ1-2,-,TRBV29-1,TGCAGCGTCGAAGACAGAATTGATAACTATGGCTACACCTTC,CSVEDRIDNYGYTF
TRBD2,TRBJ2-1,-,TRBV29-1,TGCAGCGTGGGGCTCGGGGGGAATGAGCAGTTCTTC,CSVGLGGNEQFF
-,TRBJ2-3,-,TRBV15,TGTGCCACCAGCAGGGCTTTGGGGGGGGGCAGCACAGATACGCAGTATTTT,CATSRALGGGSTDTQYF
-,TRBJ1-1,-,TRBV28,TGTGCCAGCAGTCCGACTCGAATGGCTTTCTTT,CASSPTRMAFF
-,TRBJ2-7,-,TRBV28,TGTGCCAGCGGAATCAGGAGGGGCGAGCAGTACTTC,CASGIRRGEQYF
-,TRBJ2-3,-,TRBV6-6,TGTGCCAGCAGAGGGGGGGATTGGGGAGGCACAGATACGCAGTATTTT,CASRGGDWGGTDTQYF
TRBD2,TRBJ2-7,-,TRBV5-1,TGCGCCAGCAGCTTGGGTTCCGGGACTAGCGGGACCCTAGTTTACGAGCAGTACTTC,CASSLGSGTSGTLVYEQYF
TRBD1,TRBJ2-7,-,TRBV28,TGTGCCAGCAGTTTATATGGACTGGACAGGGGCGAATACGAGCAGTACTTC,CASSLYGLDRGEYEQYF
-,TRBJ1-2,few,TRBV6-1,TGTGCCAGCAGAGATGAGGGAGGCTACACCTTC,CASRDEGGYTF
-,TRBJ2-7,-,TRBV5-4,TGTGCCAGCAGCTTGGAGGCCGGGGACGAGCAGTACTTC,CASSLEAGDEQYF
-,TRBJ2-7,-,TRBV15,TGTGCCACCAGCAGAGACAAGACTAAGAGGAATTCCTACGAGCAGTACTTC,CATSRDKTKRNSYEQYF
-,TRBJ2-3,-,TRBV27,TGTGCCAGCAGTTCCCCGGGGGCAGATACGCAGTATTTT,CASSSPGADTQYF
TRBD1,TRBJ1-2,-,TRBV13,TGTGCCAGCAGCCCGCGGGACAGGGGGCTAGCCTTAGGCTATGGCTACACCTTC,CASSPRDRGLALGYGYTF
TRBD1,TRBJ1-6,-,TRBV19,TGTGCCAGTAGTATTAAGGGACAGGATAATTCACCCCTCCACTTT,CASSIKGQDNSPLHF
-,TRBJ1-6,-,TRBV27,TGTGCCAGCAGCCCACAGGGTTATAATTCACCCCTCCACTTT,CASSPQGYNSPLHF